This T cell receptor beta chain was obtained from a study of shared clonotypes between healthy human individuals. Assay used: immunoSEQ multiplex PCR; TCRdb lists only in-frame clones, some missing. This table has 950,000 to 1,100,000 clones, about 75% appearing once. The CDR3 has 15 amino acids. The V gene end was trimmed by 4 bases and the J gene end by 7 bases; junction bases not matched to a gene: 9. Germline V gene data show CDR1 as SGDLS and CDR2 as YYNGEE. This rearrangement joins TRBV9 to TRBJ2-2; 8 bases map to TRBD1. The origin of this receptor is a man between 18 and 29 years old in good health. Input material: memory CD4+ T cells sorted from blood. Subset meaning: CD45RA-negative fraction. CDR3 coding DNA: TGTGCCAGCAGCCCCCGACAGGGGAGTGGCGGGGAGCTGTTTTTT. Translating it yields CASSPRQGSGGELFF.